The 18 T cell receptor beta chains presented below share a single source sample, sequenced in a study of blood T cell repertoires in COVID-19. Profiled with immunoSEQ multiplex PCR; TCRdb holds only in-frame clones, not every one. Among about 270,000 clones listed, 83% were seen once. Input material: peripheral blood. The receptors here all came from a woman in her fifties or sixties who had recovered from COVID-19.

This chain uses TRBV28 with TRBJ2-7; no clear D. The CDR3 is 12 residues long. Germline values: CDR1 MDHEN, CDR2 SYDVKM. The germline V and J ends were trimmed by 6 bases and 12 bases, with 18 bases remaining between them. The CDR3 region has the DNA TGTGCCAGCAGACCAGACTCAAGTGTTCGGTACTTC. Its translation: CASRPDSSVRYF.

This chain connects TRBV20-1 to TRBJ2-7; D not resolved. Germline loops: CDR1 DFQATT, CDR2 SNEGSKA (reference sequence). The CDR3 spans 11 residues. The V and J ends lost 5 bases and 3 bases respectively, with 8 bases between them. The CDR3 region has the DNA TGCAGTGCTTCTCCGTACTACGAGCAGTACTTC. This translates into CSASPYYEQYF.

This clone was seen more than once but under ten times. This chain connects TRBV12-3 or TRBV12-4 to TRBJ1-1, with TRBD1 as a possible D gene (6 bases). The CDR3 covers 13 residues. The V end was cut by 5 bases, the J end by 6 bases, with 13 bases between. The CDR3: CASSPNRDPEAFF. CDR3 in DNA: TGTGCCAGCAGTCCCAACAGGGACCCTGAAGCTTTCTTT.

This clone was seen a single time. The rearrangement joins TRBV7-2 to TRBJ1-6; D unresolved. CDR1 is SGHTA and CDR2 is FQGNSA in the germline V gene. V dropped 2 bases and J dropped 6 bases, with 11 bases sitting between them. The CDR3 is 15 amino acids. The CDR3 sequence: CASSLLRGSNSPLHF. CDR3 coding DNA: TGTGCCAGCAGCTTACTGCGGGGATCTAATTCACCCCTCCACTTT.

The chain couples TRBV7-6 to TRBJ2-5, with 11 bases fitting TRBD2. The CDR3 runs 20 residues. Germline assignment: CDR1 SGHVS and CDR2 FNYEAQ. With 0 bases clipped from V and 2 bases from J, the junction kept 14 bases outside the gene matches. CDR3 in DNA: TGTGCCAGCAGCTTAGCGTCGGCTAGCGGGAGGAGAGGGGGACAAGAGACCCAGTACTTC. It translates to CASSLASASGRRGGQETQYF. Supplemented by reference TRBV7-6 and TRBJ2-5, the full variable domain reads GAGVSQSPRYKVTKRGQDVALRCDPISGHVSLYWYRQALGQGPEFLTYFNYEAQQDKSGLPNDRFSAERPEGSISTLTIQRTEQRDSAMYRCASSLASASGRRGGQETQYFGPGTRLLVL.

The chain couples TRBV25-1 to TRBJ2-1; TRBD2 aligns across 7 bases. The V gene's germline CDR1 is MGHDK and CDR2 SYGVNS. Losses at the gene ends were 6 bases for V and 2 bases for J; bases not matched to a gene: 4. The CDR3 has 14 amino acids. The CDR3 coding sequence is TGTGCCAGCAGCGGCGGGAGCACCTACAATGAGCAGTTCTTC. It translates to CASSGGSTYNEQFF.

The rearrangement links TRBV7-3 to TRBJ2-1, with 14 bases aligning to TRBD2. There are 16 residues in the CDR3. Germline V gene lookup returns CDR1 SGHTA and CDR2 FQGTGA. V was pared by 2 bases and J by 6 bases, with 3 bases of the junction left unmatched. CDR3 region: CASSLLGLAGGNEQFF. The CDR3 DNA is TGTGCCAGCAGCTTACTTGGACTAGCGGGAGGCAATGAGCAGTTCTTC.

This chain connects TRBV9 to TRBJ2-1; maybe TRBD2 (5 bases). Germline CDR1 reads SGDLS; CDR2 reads YYNGEE. This CDR3 region has 15 residues. V lost 0 bases and J 6 bases, leaving 13 bases between the germline ends. CDR3 sequence (DNA): TGTGCCAGCAGCGTAGCCCCCGGGGTCAGCAATGAGCAGTTCTTC. Translation gives CASSVAPGVSNEQFF.

This clone was seen more than once but under ten times. The chain combines TRBV10-3 with TRBJ2-3, with a possible D match to TRBD1 (6 bases). Germline V gene lookup returns CDR1 ENHRY and CDR2 SYGVKD. Trimming left V 2 bases short and J 2 bases short, with 14 bases between. This CDR3 contains 16 residues. The CDR3 sequence: CAISEVTGLSTDTQYF. CDR3 in DNA: TGTGCCATCAGTGAGGTAACAGGGTTATCCACAGATACGCAGTATTTT.

The chain couples TRBV6-2 or TRBV6-3 to TRBJ1-1, with a tentative D call TRBD1 (6 bases). The V end was cut by 0 bases, the J end by 2 bases, with 13 bases between. The V gene's germline CDR1 is MNHEY and CDR2 SVGEGT. CDR3 length: 16 amino acids. The CDR3 DNA reads as TGTGCCAGCAGTTACTCGGGGGGGGGCGTCAACACTGAAGCTTTCTTT. This gives the protein CASSYSGGGVNTEAFF.

The chain joins TRBV7-2 to TRBJ2-7; 9 bases are shared with TRBD1. The junction had 7 bases not matched to a gene; V was cut back by 4 bases and J by 3 bases. CDR1 SGHTA and CDR2 FQGNSA come from the germline V gene. This CDR3 has 15 amino acids. CDR3 sequence reads: CASSSGTGPHYEQYF. The CDR3 nucleotides are TGTGCCAGCAGCTCAGGGACAGGGCCCCACTACGAGCAGTACTTC.

The chain carries TRBV6-5 and TRBJ1-1; weak D call: TRBD1 (5 bases). This CDR3 has 14 amino acids. Germline CDR1 and CDR2: MNHEY and SVGAGI. V was pared by 2 bases and J by 4 bases, with 11 bases between. This CDR3 reads CASSYVRAGTEAFF. The CDR3 DNA sequence: TGTGCCAGCAGTTACGTCAGGGCAGGCACTGAAGCTTTCTTT.

The chain uses TRBV6-6 and TRBJ2-5; D possibly corresponds to TRBD1 (6 bases). CDR1 is MNHNY and CDR2 is SVGAGI in the germline V gene (reference sequence). This CDR3 region has 14 residues. Trimming shortened V by 2 bases and J by 2 bases, and 9 bases separated the two germline ends. Here the CDR3 reads CASSYTQGQETQYF. CDR3 DNA sequence: TGTGCCAGCAGTTACACACAGGGTCAAGAGACCCAGTACTTC.

The J gene is TRBJ1-1, the V gene TRBV6-2 or TRBV6-3; possible D gene TRBD1, 5 bases. V lost 5 bases to trimming and J lost 1 base, with 14 bases between them. Germline V gives CDR1 MNHEY, CDR2 SVGEGT. The CDR3 totals 15 residues. CDR3 coding DNA: TGTGCCAGCAGTCACCGGTACAGGAAGAACACTGAAGCTTTCTTT. As protein: CASSHRYRKNTEAFF.

The chain combines TRBV2 with TRBJ2-4, with TRBD2 identical over 11 bases. Germline CDR1 and CDR2: SNHLY and FYNNEI. J lost 1 base, V lost 4 bases, and 6 bases had no gene match. The CDR3 contains 17 residues. The CDR3 loop is CASSGLLAGGAKNIQYF. The CDR3 DNA reads as TGTGCCAGCAGTGGCCTTTTAGCGGGGGGGGCCAAAAACATTCAGTACTTC.

The rearrangement links TRBV5-1 to TRBJ2-3; TRBD2 matches 15 bases. CDR3 length: 18 amino acids. Germline loops: CDR1 SGHRS, CDR2 YFSETQ. The junction had 6 bases not matched to a gene; V was cut back by 4 bases and J by 0 bases. CDR3 sequence reads: CASSDGLAGGRSTDTQYF. The CDR3 DNA follows: TGCGCCAGCAGCGACGGACTAGCGGGGGGGCGGAGCACAGATACGCAGTATTTT.

This clone was counted between two and nine times. The chain uses TRBV6-2 or TRBV6-3 and TRBJ2-2, with D maybe TRBD2 (6 bases). With 6 bases removed from V and 5 bases from J, the gap between germline ends came to 16 bases. The CDR3 covers 15 residues. Germline CDR1 MNHEY, CDR2 SVGEGT. The CDR3 region has the DNA TGTGCCAGCAGCTGGGGGGAAAGGTTAACCGGGGAGCTGTTTTTT. This gives the protein CASSWGERLTGELFF.

This clone was seen a handful of times. The chain recombines TRBV7-3 with TRBJ2-1, with 8 bases identical to TRBD2. The CDR3 sequence is 15 residues long. The V gene's germline CDR1 is SGHTA and CDR2 FQGTGA. The V gene end was trimmed by 5 bases and the J gene end by 7 bases; junction bases not matched to a gene: 10. The CDR3 sequence: CASSKGLEVSNEQFF. As DNA, the CDR3 is TGTGCCAGCAGCAAGGGACTAGAAGTTAGTAATGAGCAGTTCTTC.